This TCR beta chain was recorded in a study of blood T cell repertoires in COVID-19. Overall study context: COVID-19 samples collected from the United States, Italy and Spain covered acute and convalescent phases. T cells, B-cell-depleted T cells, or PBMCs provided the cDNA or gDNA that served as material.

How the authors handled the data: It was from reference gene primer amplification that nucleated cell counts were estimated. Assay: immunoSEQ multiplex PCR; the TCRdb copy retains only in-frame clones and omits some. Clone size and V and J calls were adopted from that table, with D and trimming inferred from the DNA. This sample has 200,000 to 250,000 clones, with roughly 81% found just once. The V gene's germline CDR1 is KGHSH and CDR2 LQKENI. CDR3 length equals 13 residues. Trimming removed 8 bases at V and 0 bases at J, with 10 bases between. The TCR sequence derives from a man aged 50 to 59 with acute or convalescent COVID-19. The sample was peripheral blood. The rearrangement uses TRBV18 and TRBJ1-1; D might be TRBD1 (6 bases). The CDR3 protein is CASVGGLNTEAFF. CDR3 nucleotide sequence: TGTGCCAGCGTCGGGGGGCTGAACACTGAAGCTTTCTTT. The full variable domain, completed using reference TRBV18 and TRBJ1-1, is NAGVMQNPRHLVRRRGQEARLRCSPMKGHSHVYWYRQLPEEGLKFMVYLQKENIIDESGMPKERFSAEFPKEGPSILRIQQVVRGDSAAYFCASVGGLNTEAFFGQGTRLTVV.